This TCR beta chain comes out of a study of blood T cells in healthy people across ages. At least ten counts were recorded for this clonotype. V lost 4 bases and J 7 bases, leaving 5 bases between the germline ends. The CDR3 is 11 residues long. Then a second PCR, running roughly 7 to 11 cycles, was carried out with a sample-barcoded 5' primer and a J-beta primer mix. TCRdb recomputed calls from the 5' RACE reads with MiXCR, one row per CDR3 protein. The sample has about 930,000 distinct CDR3 sequences; almost 30% are singletons. The sample also formed part of further work on T cells of mothers and their children. That source notes: Donation came from three healthy Caucasian mothers together with their six children.

Source material: blood. The TCR was taken from a middle-aged woman in good health. The chain is built from TRBV12-3 or TRBV12-4 and TRBJ1-5; no firm D call. The CDR3 sequence is CASSSVQPQHF. CDR3 DNA sequence: TGTGCCAGCAGTTCAGTGCAGCCCCAGCATTTT.